These 31 T cell receptor beta chains came from one sample sequenced in a study of CD8 T cells in ankylosing spondylitis. Each CDR3 protein gets one entry after TCRdb re-called the 5' RACE reads with MiXCR. The sample lists some 130,000 distinct CDR3 sequences; around 7.9% were seen once. Sequenced sample: blood, either unsorted or a sorted T cell fraction (not recorded which). The receptors were sampled from a female donor with ankylosing spondylitis or in good health (not recorded which).

The chain is built from TRBV3-1 and TRBJ2-3, with TRBD2 identical over 13 bases. This CDR3 is 20 amino acids long. Trimming cost V 11 bases and J 1 base; bases outside gene matches: 21. Germline V gives CDR1 LGHDT, CDR2 YNNKEL (reference sequence). The CDR3 loop reads CACCQGSPGLAGDGTDTQYF. The DNA for the CDR3 is TGTGCCTGCTGCCAAGGAAGTCCCGGACTAGCGGGGGATGGCACAGATACGCAGTATTTT.

This clonotype was seen repeatedly, ten times or more. The V and J genes are TRBV20-1 and TRBJ2-7; tentative D call: TRBD1 (6 bases). The CDR3 has 15 residues. Per germline, CDR1 DFQATT and CDR2 SNEGSKA (reference sequence). V was trimmed by 0 bases and J by 5 bases, leaving 17 bases between them. The CDR3 DNA follows: TGCAGTGCTAGAGACACAGGGAACTCCAACCACGAGCAGTACTTC. Translating gives CSARDTGNSNHEQYF.

In this sample, this clonotype turned up a few times. The V gene is TRBV24-1, the J gene TRBJ2-1; D call uncertain. Germline lookup yields CDR1 KGHDR and CDR2 SFDVKD. This CDR3 has 14 amino acids. Trimming shortened V by 1 base and J by 7 bases, and 10 bases separated the two germline ends. CDR3 sequence reads: CATSDLSDRNEQFF. In DNA form, the CDR3 reads TGTGCCACCAGTGATTTATCGGATCGGAATGAGCAGTTCTTC.

This clonotype was recorded at least ten times. V and J are TRBV20-1 and TRBJ1-1; a possible D gene is TRBD1 (6 bases). The CDR3 spans 15 residues. V was pared by 3 bases and J by 5 bases, with 19 bases between. Germline CDR1 and CDR2: DFQATT and SNEGSKA (reference sequence). CDR3: CSARVTGTRGTEAFF. CDR3 coding DNA: TGCAGTGCTAGGGTTACCGGGACCAGGGGAACTGAAGCTTTCTTT.

This clonotype was counted at least ten times. This chain links TRBV5-6 with TRBJ2-7; 7 nucleotides align to TRBD1. V shed 4 bases, J shed 0 bases, and the junction held 7 bases outside the gene matches. Germline CDR1 reads SGHDT; CDR2 reads YYEEEE. The CDR3 spans 15 residues. The CDR3 region has the DNA TGTGCCAGCAGCCGAACAGGGGCCTTCTCCTACGAGCAGTACTTC. Its protein product is CASSRTGAFSYEQYF.

This clonotype occurred many times. The chain carries TRBV11-2 and TRBJ2-1; 11 positions match TRBD2. CDR1 and CDR2 (germline): SGHAT, FQNNGV. The CDR3 sequence is 17 residues long. The V segment lost 0 bases and the J segment 2 bases; nucleotides outside the gene matches: 3. DNA for the CDR3: TGTGCCAGCAGCTTAGAGACTAGCGGGATTGCCTACAATGAGCAGTTCTTC. Amino acids: CASSLETSGIAYNEQFF.

A few counts support this clonotype. The chain employs TRBV30 and TRBJ2-2, with 10 bases fitting TRBD2. This CDR3 spans 16 amino acids. Germline CDR1 GTSNPN, CDR2 SVGIG (reference sequence). The V gene end was trimmed by 0 bases and the J gene end by 6 bases; junction bases not matched to a gene: 7. The CDR3 DNA follows: TGTGCCTGGAGTGTATATGGGACTAGCGTCGCCGGGGAGCTGTTTTTT. It translates to CAWSVYGTSVAGELFF.

In its sample, this clonotype was seen many times. The genes are TRBV12-3 or TRBV12-4 and TRBJ2-2; 10 bases line up with TRBD2. This CDR3 has 15 residues. Germline trimming cut 6 bases from V and 6 bases from J; bases unmatched to any gene: 7. In DNA, the CDR3 is TGTGCCAGCAGCCCGGGACTAGCGAGTCCCGGGGAGCTGTTTTTT. Amino acid sequence: CASSPGLASPGELFF.

The table lists this clonotype with many counts. V gene TRBV29-1 combines with J gene TRBJ2-2; TRBD2 matches at 10 bases. The CDR3 is 17 amino acids. The V gene's germline CDR1 is SQVTM and CDR2 ANQGSEA. V trimming: 6 bases; J trimming: 1 base; junction bases outside the gene matches: 11. DNA for the CDR3: TGCAGCGTACTTGACGGTACTAGCGGGGTGAACACCGGGGAGCTGTTTTTT. It yields the protein CSVLDGTSGVNTGELFF.

Ten or more counts support this clonotype. This rearrangement joins TRBV28 to TRBJ2-1; 10 bases are a match to TRBD2. This CDR3 region has 18 residues. Germline V CDR1 and CDR2: MDHEN, SYDVKM. Unmatched junction bases numbered 18, after V lost 5 bases and J lost 8 bases. The CDR3 region is CASSPTFILAGKRDEQFF. CDR3 nucleotides: TGTGCCAGCAGTCCGACATTTATACTAGCGGGGAAAAGGGATGAGCAGTTCTTC.

There are many counts of this clonotype. The J gene is TRBJ2-3, the V gene TRBV5-1; D assignment may be TRBD1 or TRBD2 (5 bases each). Germline CDR1 SGHRS, CDR2 YFSETQ. This CDR3 is 16 amino acids long. V lost 1 base, J lost 2 bases, and 14 bases lay in between. The CDR3 spells CASSLTDGTYTDTQYF. In DNA form, the CDR3 reads TGCGCCAGCAGCTTGACCGACGGGACGTACACAGATACGCAGTATTTT.

The V and J genes are TRBV7-9 and TRBJ1-2; the D is unclear. Trimming stripped 3 bases from V and 6 bases from J, with 8 bases between. CDR3 size: 12 residues. Germline lookup yields CDR1 SEHNR and CDR2 FQNEAQ (reference sequence). CDR3 nucleotide sequence: TGTGCCAGCAGCTTGGTCGAGAATGGCTACACCTTC. It specifies CASSLVENGYTF.

There are many counts of this clonotype. This rearrangement joins TRBV5-1 to TRBJ2-3, with D tentatively TRBD2 (6 bases). This CDR3 has 15 residues. V was shortened by 1 base and J by 0 bases, with 9 bases between the two germline ends. In germline, CDR1 is SGHRS, CDR2 YFSETQ. The DNA for the CDR3 is TGCGCCAGCAGCTTGTGGGCGGGGAGCACAGATACGCAGTATTTT. It is translated as CASSLWAGSTDTQYF.

This clonotype came up many times. This chain joins TRBV9 and TRBJ2-3; TRBD1 might be the D (6 bases). The V end was cut by 0 bases, the J end by 0 bases, with 11 bases between. The V gene's germline CDR1 is SGDLS and CDR2 YYNGEE. The CDR3 is made up of 16 amino acids. CDR3 loop: CASSVAQGISTDTQYF. The CDR3 DNA reads TGTGCCAGCAGCGTAGCCCAGGGGATTAGCACAGATACGCAGTATTTT. The whole variable domain, filled in from reference TRBV9 and TRBJ2-3, reads DSGVTQTPKHLITATGQRVTLRCSPRSGDLSVYWYQQSLDQGLQFLIQYYNGEERAKGNILERFSAQQFPDLHSELNLSSLELGDSALYFCASSVAQGISTDTQYFGPGTRLTVL.

This clonotype was picked up many times. This chain's CDR3 is CASSADSGTDTQYF. The DNA for the CDR3 is TGTGCCAGCAGTGCGGACTCTGGCACAGATACGCAGTATTTT. The chain joins TRBV6-2 or TRBV6-3 to TRBJ2-3; D possibly corresponds to TRBD2 (5 bases). The CDR3 is made up of 14 amino acids. V lost 5 bases and J lost 1, with 10 bases in between. Looked up from germline, CDR1 is MNHEY and CDR2 is SVGEGT.

This chain joins TRBV5-6 and TRBJ2-1, with D hard to call. The CDR3 sequence is 16 residues long. CDR1 is SGHDT, CDR2 YYEEEE, per germline. Trimming removed 4 bases at V and 0 bases at J, with 14 bases between. The CDR3 reads CASSRGRISSYNEQFF. CDR3 nucleotide sequence: TGTGCCAGCAGCAGAGGACGGATAAGCTCCTACAATGAGCAGTTCTTC. The full variable domain, with the rest looked up from reference TRBV5-6 and TRBJ2-1, is DAGVTQSPTHLIKTRGQQVTLRCSPKSGHDTVSWYQQALGQGPQFIFQYYEEEERQRGNFPDRFSGHQFPNYSSELNVNALLLGDSALYLCASSRGRISSYNEQFFGPGTRLTVL.

A few counts support this clonotype. A much larger clone is a single base away; this may be a read error. V usage is TRBV20-1 and J usage is TRBJ2-2, with 10 bases lining up with TRBD2. Germline assignment: CDR1 DFQATT and CDR2 SNEGSKA (reference sequence). The V and J ends lost 5 bases and 6 bases, in that order; junction bases with no gene match: 6. The CDR3 sequence is 14 residues long. The CDR3, as DNA: TGCAGTGCTGCTAGCGGGGGAGTTGCCGGGGAGCTGTTTTTT. This sequence encodes CSAASGGVAGELFF.

This clonotype was found many times. The chain's CDR3 is CSATRGTHQPQHF. CDR3 in DNA: TGCAGTGCTACCAGGGGAACACATCAGCCCCAGCATTTT. The V call is TRBV20-1, the J call TRBJ1-5; possible D gene TRBD1, 6 bases. There are 13 residues in the CDR3. With 4 bases removed from V and 5 bases from J, the gap between germline ends came to 12 bases. Germline CDR1 and CDR2: DFQATT and SNEGSKA (reference sequence).

This clonotype was found a few times. The chain joins TRBV7-9 to TRBJ1-2; 8 nucleotides align to TRBD1. CDR1 is SEHNR and CDR2 is FQNEAQ in the germline V gene (reference sequence). The ends lost 4 bases at V and 6 bases at J; junction bases unmatched: 10. CDR3 length: 15 amino acids. CDR3 amino acids: CASSSESGRGHGYTF. CDR3 coding DNA: TGTGCCAGCAGCTCTGAATCCGGCAGGGGGCATGGCTACACCTTC.

This clonotype was seen many times. This chain uses TRBV9 with TRBJ2-1; no clear D gene. This CDR3 contains 13 residues. V lost 2 bases to trimming and J lost 10 bases, with 13 bases between them. Germline loops: CDR1 SGDLS, CDR2 YYNGEE. CDR3 nucleotides: TGTGCCAGCAGCGTTGCCCCCACTGAGGAGCAGTTCTTC. Protein: CASSVAPTEEQFF.

This clonotype was detected many times. The chain couples TRBV20-1 to TRBJ2-7, with D maybe TRBD1 (6 bases). The CDR3 spans 11 residues. Germline CDR1 is DFQATT and CDR2 is SNEGSKA (reference sequence). The ends were cut back, 5 bases at V and 2 bases at J, with 7 bases in the middle. CDR3 DNA sequence: TGCAGTGCTGCAGGGGCCTACGAGCAGTACTTC. Its translation is CSAAGAYEQYF.

In its sample, this clonotype was seen many times. The chain is built from TRBV7-8 and TRBJ1-4; possibly TRBD1 for D (6 bases). There are 15 residues in the CDR3. Germline-derived CDR1 and CDR2 are SGHVS and FQNEAQ. V was pared by 6 bases and J by 7 bases, with 18 bases between. The CDR3 DNA is TGTGCCAGCAGTTGGGACGGACAAGGGGGTGAAAAACTGTTTTTT. It encodes CASSWDGQGGEKLFF.

This clonotype showed up just a few times. CDR3 amino acids: CASSGDGTSEDTQYF. CDR3 nucleotide sequence: TGTGCCAGCAGTGGCGATGGGACCTCGGAAGATACGCAGTATTTT. V is TRBV6-2 or TRBV6-3 and J is TRBJ2-3; D assignment may be TRBD1 or TRBD2 (5 bases each). The CDR3 covers 15 residues. V was cut by 5 bases and J by 5 bases, with 17 bases left in between. Germline V gene data show CDR1 as MNHEY and CDR2 as SVGEGT.

This clonotype came up many times. The genes are TRBV5-5 and TRBJ2-1; the D call may be TRBD1 or TRBD2 (6 bases each). The germline V gene has CDR1 SGHKS and CDR2 YYEKEE (reference sequence). CDR3 length: 15 residues. Trimming shortened V by 4 bases and J by 9 bases, and 20 bases separated the two germline ends. CDR3 sequence: CASSVRRGVNSEQFF. CDR3 DNA: TGTGCCAGCAGCGTTCGTAGGGGGGTTAACAGTGAGCAGTTCTTC.

This clonotype was counted ten times or more. V usage is TRBV27 and J usage is TRBJ1-1; a possible D gene is TRBD1 (6 bases). From germline, CDR1 is MNHEY and CDR2 SMNVEV (reference sequence). The CDR3 runs 14 residues. Trimming cost V 2 bases and J 8 bases, with 15 bases left between them. Written as DNA, the CDR3 is TGTGCCAGCAGTTTACAAGTCCCAGGGGCAGAAGCTTTCTTT. This encodes CASSLQVPGAEAFF.

This clonotype was seen at least ten times. V gene TRBV18 combines with J gene TRBJ1-4; D unresolved. V gave up 1 base and J gave up 8 bases, with 20 bases separating them. Germline CDR1 reads KGHSH; CDR2 reads LQKENI. CDR3 length: 17 residues. The CDR3 sequence: CASSPRISGSVGEKLFF. The CDR3 DNA follows: TGTGCCAGCTCACCACGAATCTCGGGTTCTGTGGGCGAAAAACTGTTTTTT.

This chain connects TRBV7-9 to TRBJ2-3; D gene ambiguous. The CDR3 sequence is 12 residues long. V was pared by 1 base and J by 8 bases, with 7 bases between. The V gene's germline CDR1 is SEHNR and CDR2 FQNEAQ (reference sequence). CDR3 sequence: CASSLVIGTQYF. The CDR3 DNA sequence: TGTGCCAGCAGCTTAGTGATTGGTACGCAGTATTTT. The full variable domain, its missing parts supplied by reference TRBV7-9 and TRBJ2-3, is DTGVSQNPRHKITKRGQNVTFRCDPISEHNRLYWYRQTLGQGPEFLTYFQNEAQLEKSRLLSDRFSAERPKGSFSTLEIQRTEQGDSAMYLCASSLVIGTQYFGPGTRLTVL.

This clonotype occurred many times. The chain carries TRBV25-1 and TRBJ1-6; perhaps TRBD1 as D (5 bases). Trimming shortened V by 3 bases and J by 6 bases, and 15 bases separated the two germline ends. Germline assignment: CDR1 MGHDK and CDR2 SYGVNS. This CDR3 is 16 amino acids long. As DNA, the CDR3 is TGTGCCAGCAGTGATCCGGTTGGGGGGTTTAATTCACCCCTCCACTTT. It is translated as CASSDPVGGFNSPLHF.

This clonotype appeared many times. The chain links TRBV20-1 to TRBJ1-1; possible D gene TRBD1, 6 bases. With 6 bases removed from V and 5 bases from J, the gap between germline ends came to 19 bases. In germline, CDR1 is DFQATT, CDR2 SNEGSKA (reference sequence). There are 14 residues in the CDR3. The CDR3 DNA sequence: TGCAGTGCACCAGGCGGGGGGGCGGCTACTGAAGCTTTCTTT. This translates into CSAPGGGAATEAFF.

Here the CDR3 DNA reads TGTGCCAGCTCACCATCTCAGTTATCCTACAATGAGCAGTTCTTC. It yields the protein CASSPSQLSYNEQFF. The chain recombines TRBV18 with TRBJ2-1; D uncertain. The CDR3 is made up of 15 amino acids. Germline loops: CDR1 KGHSH, CDR2 LQKENI. V lost 2 bases to trimming and J lost 1 base, with 9 bases between them. The whole variable domain, remainder taken from reference TRBV18 and TRBJ2-1, is NAGVMQNPRHLVRRRGQEARLRCSPMKGHSHVYWYRQLPEEGLKFMVYLQKENIIDESGMPKERFSAEFPKEGPSILRIQQVVRGDSAAYFCASSPSQLSYNEQFFGPGTRLTVL.

A word on this clonotype: This may stem from a read error, because a much larger clone lies one nucleotide away. J is TRBJ2-1 and V is TRBV12-3 or TRBV12-4; TRBD2 agrees at 9 bases. The CDR3 contains 15 residues. The CDR3 here is CGSSEETSGYNEQFF. For the CDR3, the DNA is TGTGGCAGCAGTGAGGAGACTAGCGGCTACAATGAGCAGTTCTTC.